This T cell receptor beta chain was captured by sequencing in a study of blood T cell repertoires in COVID-19. Study-level information: Donors in the United States, Italy and Spain gave samples during acute or convalescent COVID-19. Sources were T cells, B-cell-depleted T cells, or PBMCs; the material itself was cDNA or gDNA.

This CDR3 has 13 residues. Germline V gene sequence: CDR1 LNHDA, CDR2 SQIVND (reference sequence). V lost 10 bases to trimming and J lost 0 bases, with 10 bases between them. The authors' processing: Amplifying reference gene primers gave estimates of nucleated cell counts. The protocol was immunoSEQ multiplex PCR, while the TCRdb copy is restricted to in-frame clones and leaves out a portion. V and J calls and clone size are as listed in that table; D and trimming were resolved from the DNA. The sample includes about 29,000 clones, about 88% seen only once; the top ten take about 9.9%. The material sequenced was peripheral blood. The receptor's source is a human donor in a cohort sampled during active COVID-19. This sequence joins TRBV19 and TRBJ1-3; TRBD1 might be the D (6 bases). The CDR3 bases are TGTGCCACGGGACACCACTCTGGAAACACCATATATTTT. Its protein product is CATGHHSGNTIYF.